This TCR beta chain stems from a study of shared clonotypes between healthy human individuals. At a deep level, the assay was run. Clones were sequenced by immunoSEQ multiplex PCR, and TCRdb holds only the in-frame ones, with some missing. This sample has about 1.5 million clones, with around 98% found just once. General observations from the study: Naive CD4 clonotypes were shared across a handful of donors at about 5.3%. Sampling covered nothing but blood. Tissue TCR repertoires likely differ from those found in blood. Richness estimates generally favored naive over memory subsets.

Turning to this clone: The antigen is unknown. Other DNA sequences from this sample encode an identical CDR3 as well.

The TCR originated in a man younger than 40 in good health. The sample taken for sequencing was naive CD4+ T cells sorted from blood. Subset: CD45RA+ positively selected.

CDR3 coding DNA: TGTGCCAGCAGCCTTGGACTAGCCACAGATACGCAGTATTTT. It encodes CASSLGLATDTQYF. V and J are TRBV5-4 and TRBJ2-3; 8 bases are shared with TRBD2. Germline CDR1 SGHNT, CDR2 YYREEE (reference sequence). V shed 4 bases and J 2 bases; nucleotides not matched to a gene: 3. The CDR3 runs to 14 residues.